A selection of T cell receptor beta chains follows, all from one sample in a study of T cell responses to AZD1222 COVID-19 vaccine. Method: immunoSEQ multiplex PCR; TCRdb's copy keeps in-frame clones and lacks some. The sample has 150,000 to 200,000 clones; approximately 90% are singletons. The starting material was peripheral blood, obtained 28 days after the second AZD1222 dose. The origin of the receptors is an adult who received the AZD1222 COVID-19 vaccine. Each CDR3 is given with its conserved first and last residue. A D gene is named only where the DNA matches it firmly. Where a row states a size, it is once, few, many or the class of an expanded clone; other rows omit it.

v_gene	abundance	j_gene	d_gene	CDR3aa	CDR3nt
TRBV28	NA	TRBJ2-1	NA	CASSRVRLTVNNEQFF	TGTGCCAGCAGTCGCGTACGCCTGACAGTTAACAATGAGCAGTTCTTC
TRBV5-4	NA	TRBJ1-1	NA	CASSFGGGEAFF	TGTGCCAGCAGCTTTGGGGGCGGTGAAGCTTTCTTT
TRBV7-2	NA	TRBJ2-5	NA	CAYRGAGKETQYF	TGTGCCTACCGAGGGGCAGGTAAAGAGACCCAGTACTTC
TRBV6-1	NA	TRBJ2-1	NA	CASSEAAGGPKLEQFF	TGTGCCAGCAGTGAAGCGGCGGGCGGCCCCAAGCTTGAGCAGTTCTTC
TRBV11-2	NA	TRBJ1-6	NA	CASSSSRTGYNSPLHF	TGTGCCAGCAGCTCCAGCCGGACGGGTTATAATTCACCCCTCCACTTT
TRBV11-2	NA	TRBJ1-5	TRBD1	CASSLSGRGNQPQHF	TGTGCCAGCAGCTTATCCGGCAGGGGGAATCAGCCCCAGCATTTT
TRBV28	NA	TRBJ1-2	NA	CASSISGDQGGYTF	TGTGCCAGCAGTATAAGCGGGGATCAAGGGGGCTACACCTTC
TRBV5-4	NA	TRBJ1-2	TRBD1	CASSFGQGAVGYTF	TGTGCCAGCAGCTTCGGCCAGGGGGCCGTTGGCTACACCTTC
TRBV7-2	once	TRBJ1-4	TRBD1	CASSSSPLRTGGREKLFF	TGTGCCAGCAGCTCGTCCCCGCTCCGAACAGGGGGCAGGGAAAAACTGTTTTTT
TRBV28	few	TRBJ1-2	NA	CASIRTQGIPYEGYTF	TGTGCCAGCATTCGAACCCAGGGGATCCCTTATGAGGGCTACACCTTC
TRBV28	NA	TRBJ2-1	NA	CASSTNWGFAYNEQFF	TGTGCCAGCAGCACAAACTGGGGATTTGCCTACAATGAGCAGTTCTTC
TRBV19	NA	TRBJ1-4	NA	CASRGAFNEKLFF	TGTGCCAGTAGGGGGGCCTTTAATGAAAAACTGTTTTTT
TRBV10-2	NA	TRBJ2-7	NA	CASSEGGAPPSEQYF	TGCGCCAGCAGTGAAGGGGGGGCGCCCCCATCCGAGCAGTACTTC
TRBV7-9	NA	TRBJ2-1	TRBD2	CASSSVLAGSREQFF	TGTGCCAGCAGCTCCGTCCTAGCGGGATCCCGTGAGCAGTTCTTC
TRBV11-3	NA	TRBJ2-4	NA	CASSSGKGKNIQYF	TGTGCCAGCAGCTCAGGGAAGGGGAAAAACATTCAGTACTTC
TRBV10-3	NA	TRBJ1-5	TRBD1	CAISERGQDSNQPQHF	TGTGCCATCAGTGAAAGGGGACAGGATAGCAATCAGCCCCAGCATTTT
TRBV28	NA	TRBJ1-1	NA	CASTSLGRAFF	TGTGCCAGCACAAGCCTGGGGCGAGCTTTCTTT
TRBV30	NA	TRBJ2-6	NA	CAWMRGANVLTF	TGTGCCTGGATGAGAGGAGCCAACGTCCTGACTTTC
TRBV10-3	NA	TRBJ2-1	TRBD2	CAISEFAGGGSNEQFF	TGTGCCATCAGTGAGTTTGCGGGAGGGGGCTCTAATGAGCAGTTCTTC
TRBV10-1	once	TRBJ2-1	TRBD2	CASSPGTSKVYEQFF	TGCGCCAGCAGTCCCGGGACTAGTAAGGTCTATGAGCAGTTCTTC
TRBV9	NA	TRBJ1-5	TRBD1	CASSGTGGRQPQHF	TGTGCCAGCAGCGGTACAGGGGGCAGGCAGCCCCAGCATTTT
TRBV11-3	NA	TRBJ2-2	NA	CASSFRATGELFF	TGTGCCAGCAGCTTCCGGGCCACCGGGGAGCTGTTTTTT
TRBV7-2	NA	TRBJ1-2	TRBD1	CASSSRTGIGYGYTF	TGTGCCAGCAGCTCGCGGACAGGGATCGGCTATGGCTACACCTTC
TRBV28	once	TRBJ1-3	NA	CASRRGVRAGNTIYF	TGTGCCAGCAGAAGAGGGGTACGGGCTGGAAACACCATATATTTT
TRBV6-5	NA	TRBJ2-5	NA	CASSTSWTAGETQYF	TGTGCCAGCAGTACCTCATGGACCGCTGGGGAGACCCAGTACTTC
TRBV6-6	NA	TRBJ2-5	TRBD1	CASSYTAGTAETQYF	TGTGCCAGCAGTTACACCGCCGGGACAGCAGAGACCCAGTACTTC
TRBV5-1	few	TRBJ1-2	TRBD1	CASSWGTGAREGYGYTF	TGCGCCAGCAGCTGGGGGACAGGGGCCCGCGAGGGCTATGGCTACACCTTC
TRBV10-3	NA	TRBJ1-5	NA	CATKGIGANQPQHF	TGTGCCACCAAGGGGATCGGGGCTAATCAGCCCCAGCATTTT
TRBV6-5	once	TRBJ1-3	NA	CASSYQQASGNTIYF	TGTGCCAGCAGTTACCAACAGGCCTCTGGAAACACCATATATTTT
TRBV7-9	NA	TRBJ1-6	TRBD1	CASSWTGDANSPLHF	TGTGCCAGCAGCTGGACAGGGGACGCTAATTCACCCCTCCACTTT
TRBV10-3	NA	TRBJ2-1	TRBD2	CAISDRLAGGGEQFF	TGTGCCATCAGTGACCGACTAGCGGGAGGGGGTGAGCAGTTCTTC
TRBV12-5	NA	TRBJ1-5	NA	CASGWSEGFNQPQHF	TGTGCTAGTGGTTGGTCAGAGGGGTTTAATCAGCCCCAGCATTTT
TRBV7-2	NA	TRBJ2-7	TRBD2	CASSLHGTSFYEQYF	TGTGCCAGCAGCTTACACGGGACTAGCTTCTACGAGCAGTACTTC
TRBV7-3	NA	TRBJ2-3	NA	CASSFQGTDTQYF	TGTGCCAGCAGCTTTCAGGGTACAGATACGCAGTATTTT
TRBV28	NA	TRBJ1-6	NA	CASSPLISYNSPLHF	TGTGCCAGCAGTCCATTAATCTCCTATAATTCACCCCTCCACTTT
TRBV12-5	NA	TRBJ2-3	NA	CASSRQRTDTQYF	TGTGCTAGTTCAAGACAGCGCACAGATACGCAGTATTTT
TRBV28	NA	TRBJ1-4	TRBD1	CASSSNPGQGEEKLFF	TGTGCCAGCAGTTCTAACCCGGGACAGGGGGAGGAAAAACTGTTTTTT
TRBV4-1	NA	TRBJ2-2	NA	CASSQGPNTGELFF	TGCGCCAGCAGCCAGGGGCCCAACACCGGGGAGCTGTTTTTT
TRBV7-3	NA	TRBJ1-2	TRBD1	CASSLAWTGRVDYGYTF	TGTGCCAGCAGCTTAGCGTGGACAGGGAGGGTGGACTATGGCTACACCTTC
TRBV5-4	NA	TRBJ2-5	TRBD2	CASSYRLAGGPETQYF	TGTGCCAGCAGCTACCGACTAGCGGGAGGGCCAGAGACCCAGTACTTC
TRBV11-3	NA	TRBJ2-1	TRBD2	CASSGPAGAIYEQFF	TGTGCCAGCAGCGGGCCAGCGGGAGCCATATATGAGCAGTTCTTC
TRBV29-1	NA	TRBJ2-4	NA	CSVGIWAIQYF	TGCAGCGTCGGCATCTGGGCCATTCAGTACTTC
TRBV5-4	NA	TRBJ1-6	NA	CASSLYGAGRNSPLHF	TGTGCCAGCAGCCTGTACGGAGCAGGGAGGAATTCACCCCTCCACTTT
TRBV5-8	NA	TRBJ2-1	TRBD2	CASSRLAGGYNEQFF	TGTGCCAGCAGCCGCCTAGCGGGAGGCTACAATGAGCAGTTCTTC
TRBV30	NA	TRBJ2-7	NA	CAWTGAGYEQYF	TGTGCCTGGACGGGGGCCGGCTACGAGCAGTACTTC
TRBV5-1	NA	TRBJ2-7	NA	CASSPGSLEYEQYF	TGCGCCAGCAGCCCCGGGAGTCTTGAGTACGAGCAGTACTTC
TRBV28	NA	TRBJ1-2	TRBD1	CASKPQRVRGTFSYGYTF	TGTGCTAGCAAACCTCAAAGGGTCAGGGGGACTTTTAGCTATGGCTACACCTTC
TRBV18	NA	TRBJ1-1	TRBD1	CASSPRQGSGDTEAFF	TGTGCCAGCTCACCACGACAGGGGAGCGGGGACACTGAAGCTTTCTTT
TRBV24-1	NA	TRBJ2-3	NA	CATRGSGDTQYF	TGTGCCACCAGAGGGTCGGGAGATACGCAGTATTTT
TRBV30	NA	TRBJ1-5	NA	CAWSVSGPPQHF	TGTGCCTGGAGTGTTTCGGGCCCGCCCCAGCATTTT
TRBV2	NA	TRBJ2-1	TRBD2	CASTRDILKRESSYNEQFF	TGTGCCAGCACACGGGACATTCTAAAGCGGGAGAGCTCCTACAATGAGCAGTTCTTC
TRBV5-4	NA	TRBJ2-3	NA	CASSLAVGYTDTQYF	TGTGCCAGCAGCTTGGCTGTAGGGTACACAGATACGCAGTATTTT
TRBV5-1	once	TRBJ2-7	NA	CASSSHGDSYEQYF	TGCGCCAGCAGCTCCCATGGCGACAGCTACGAGCAGTACTTC
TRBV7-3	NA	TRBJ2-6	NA	CASSPDSISGANVLTF	TGTGCCAGCAGCCCCGACAGCATCTCTGGGGCCAACGTCCTGACTTTC
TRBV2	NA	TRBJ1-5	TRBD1	CASNRQGASNQPQHF	TGTGCCAGCAACCGACAGGGGGCCAGCAATCAGCCCCAGCATTTT
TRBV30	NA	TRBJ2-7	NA	CAWSTPGRTYEQYF	TGTGCCTGGAGTACCCCGGGACGGACCTACGAGCAGTACTTC
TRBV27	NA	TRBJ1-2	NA	CASSGGYGYTF	TGTGCCAGCAGTGGGGGCTATGGCTACACCTTC